This record covers a single T cell receptor (beta chain). TCRdb's copy holds only in-frame clones and misses some; the assay was immunoSEQ multiplex PCR. The sample records 200,000 or so clones, 90% being singletons. This entry belongs to a study of T cell responses to AZD1222 COVID-19 vaccine. CDR1 is LGHNA, CDR2 YNFKEQ, per germline. Trimming cost V 1 base and J 4 bases; bases outside gene matches: 2. The CDR3 spans 15 residues. This receptor was identified in an adult in good health. The gene calls are TRBV4-2 and TRBJ1-4; 8 bases are a match to TRBD1. Sequenced here: peripheral blood, sampled on day 0 of AZD1222 vaccination. CDR3 DNA: TGTGCCAGCAGCCAAGGGACAGGGTATAATGAAAAACTGTTTTTT. It codes for CASSQGTGYNEKLFF.